Presented here are 18 T cell receptor beta chains from one specimen sequenced in a study of blood T cells in healthy people across ages. Together with a sample-barcoded 5' primer, a J-beta primer mix was included in a second PCR lasting about 6 to 11 cycles. MiXCR, run by TCRdb on the 5' RACE reads, gives a single entry per CDR3 protein. The sample carries some 1,000,000 distinct CDR3 sequences, under 30% recorded once. The data were also submitted as part of a second study, on T cells of mothers and their children.

The sequencing input was blood. The receptors derive from a girl aged 2-10 years in good health.

The rearrangement uses TRBV6-5 and TRBJ2-7; 9 nucleotides align to TRBD2. This CDR3 contains 15 residues. The V gene's germline CDR1 is MNHEY and CDR2 SVGAGI. After removal of 3 bases from V and 2 bases from J, the junction contained 5 bases not matched to a gene. CDR3 in DNA: TGTGCCAGCAGTTATGGGGTAGCGGGAGCCTACGAGCAGTACTTC. It yields the protein CASSYGVAGAYEQYF.

The chain recombines TRBV7-2 with TRBJ1-4; maybe TRBD1 (5 bases). The CDR3 spans 16 residues. The V end lost 5 bases, the J end lost 7 bases, and 20 bases lay between the germline ends. The germline V gene has CDR1 SGHTA and CDR2 FQGNSA. CDR3 bases: TGTGCCAGCAGCACGATCCAGGGTTGGGGCGGTGAAAAACTGTTTTTT. It specifies CASSTIQGWGGEKLFF.

This clonotype was recorded a few times. V gene TRBV20-1 combines with J gene TRBJ2-1; 9 nucleotides align to TRBD2. V gave up 3 bases and J gave up 3 bases; unmatched junction bases: 9. Germline CDR1 and CDR2: DFQATT and SNEGSKA (reference sequence). The CDR3 contains 16 residues. This CDR3 is CSASPGLAGLYNEQFF. CDR3 nucleotides: TGCAGTGCTAGCCCCGGGCTAGCGGGGCTCTACAATGAGCAGTTCTTC.

This chain links TRBV9 with TRBJ2-1, with 8 bases lining up with TRBD2. This CDR3 has 16 residues. Trimming removed 1 base from V and 7 bases from J; junction bases left unmatched: 10. Germline CDR1 is SGDLS and CDR2 is YYNGEE. CDR3 in amino acids: CASSVLGAGVPNEQFF. The CDR3 nucleotides read TGTGCCAGCAGCGTACTGGGAGCGGGAGTACCGAATGAGCAGTTCTTC.

Details on this clonotype: Lacking the conserved final phenylalanine or tryptophan, this CDR3 likely reflects a read error. V gene TRBV20-1 combines with J gene TRBJ1-1; D gene ambiguous. Germline-derived CDR1 and CDR2 are DFQATT and SNEGSKA (reference sequence). This CDR3 is 13 amino acids long. The CDR3 sequence: CSAKGPVETGAFV. The DNA of the CDR3 is TGCAGTGCTAAGGGCCCCGTGGAAACTGGAGCTTTCGTT.

CDR3 sequence reads: CASSLERVLDTQYF. In DNA form, the CDR3 reads TGCGCCAGCAGCTTGGAAAGGGTACTGGATACGCAGTATTTT. This chain joins TRBV5-1 and TRBJ2-3; no definite D call. Trimming cost V 0 bases and J 6 bases, with 11 bases left between them. The CDR3 consists of 14 residues. In germline, CDR1 is SGHRS, CDR2 YFSETQ.

Points on this clonotype: Mismatch with germline at one junction end may stem from a read error. J is TRBJ2-1 and V is TRBV27, with 12 bases fitting TRBD2. CDR1 and CDR2 from the germline V gene are MNHEY and SMNVEV (reference sequence). The CDR3 has 17 amino acids. The CDR3 DNA sequence: TGTGCCAGCAGCCCTAGCGGGGGGGGCTTCTCCGACAATGAGCAGTTCTTC. Its protein product is CASSPSGGGFSDNEQFF.

The chain joins TRBV14 to TRBJ1-2; D not resolved. V was shortened by 1 base and J by 9 bases, with 9 bases between the two germline ends. This CDR3 is 12 amino acids long. CDR1 is SGHDN, CDR2 FVKESK, per germline. CDR3 bases: TGTGCCAGCAGCCAAGGCCAGCTCAGCTACACCTTC. This encodes CASSQGQLSYTF.

This clonotype has a handful of counts. The J gene is TRBJ2-3, the V gene TRBV27; D not resolved. V gave up 5 bases and J gave up 2 bases, with 17 bases separating them. Germline CDR1 and CDR2: MNHEY and SMNVEV (reference sequence). The CDR3 sequence is 16 residues long. CDR3 nucleotides: TGTGCCAGCAGTGGCCTCTTAGAATCTATCACAGATACGCAGTATTTT. This codes for CASSGLLESITDTQYF.

V usage is TRBV28 and J usage is TRBJ2-1; maybe TRBD2 (6 bases). The CDR3 is made up of 15 amino acids. Looked up from germline, CDR1 is MDHEN and CDR2 is SYDVKM. V was cut by 11 bases and J by 8 bases, with 25 bases left in between. CDR3 protein: CAGSWTGAGSHEQFF. As DNA, the CDR3 is TGTGCCGGTTCCTGGACGGGAGCCGGTTCGCATGAGCAGTTCTTC.

The chain is built from TRBV24-1 and TRBJ1-4; 11 bases align to TRBD1. CDR1 and CDR2 from the germline V gene are KGHDR and SFDVKD. The CDR3 loop spans 16 amino acids. V lost 1 base, J lost 10 bases, and 7 bases stayed unmatched. The CDR3: CATSDFPPGQGGKLFF. CDR3 DNA sequence: TGTGCCACCAGTGATTTCCCTCCGGGACAGGGGGGAAAACTGTTTTTT.

This chain connects TRBV11-3 to TRBJ2-3; D unclear. V lost 1 base and J 2 bases, leaving 10 bases between the germline ends. The V gene's germline CDR1 is SGHNT and CDR2 YENEEA. The length of the CDR3 is 15 residues. Here the CDR3 reads CASSLVALPTDTQYF. In nucleotides, the CDR3 is TGTGCCAGCAGCTTAGTTGCCCTTCCCACAGATACGCAGTATTTT.

About this clonotype itself: A read error may account for a junction end that differs from germline. J is TRBJ2-1 and V is TRBV11-2, with D perhaps TRBD2 (5 bases). The assigned J gene may be wrong: the sequence end matches TRBJ2-7 better. The CDR3 is made up of 15 amino acids. Germline V gives CDR1 SGHAT, CDR2 FQNNGV. CDR3 DNA: TGTGCCAGCAGCTTAGTGGCGGACTCCCTCTACGGGCAGTACTTC. This gives the protein CASSLVADSLYGQYF.

The table lists this clonotype with a few counts. The gene calls are TRBV5-1 and TRBJ2-5; tentatively, D is TRBD1 (6 bases). The J call is doubtful: the DNA matches TRBJ2-7 better. CDR1 and CDR2 from the germline V gene are SGHRS and YFSETQ. This CDR3 has 13 amino acids. Here the CDR3 reads CASRTQGSYEQYF. CDR3 bases: TGCGCCAGTCGAACGCAGGGGAGCTACGAGCAGTACTTC.

This clonotype was observed a few times. The rearrangement joins TRBV5-5 to TRBJ2-4, with 8 bases identical to TRBD1. V lost 6 bases to trimming and J lost 6 bases; unmatched junction nucleotides: 14. CDR1 and CDR2 from the germline V gene are SGHKS and YYEKEE (reference sequence). The CDR3 is 16 amino acids. The DNA of the CDR3 is TGTGCCAGCACCATCCTCTCTACAGGGGGGAGAAACATTCAGTACTTC. Encoded protein: CASTILSTGGRNIQYF.

This rearrangement joins TRBV20-1 to TRBJ2-3; tentatively, D is TRBD2 (6 bases). CDR3 length: 14 amino acids. The V gene's germline CDR1 is DFQATT and CDR2 SNEGSKA (reference sequence). V was pared by 1 base and J by 8 bases, with 16 bases between. The CDR3 protein is CSARVDYPWVTQYF. The CDR3 DNA reads TGCAGTGCTAGAGTGGACTATCCGTGGGTTACGCAGTATTTT.

V and J are TRBV20-1 and TRBJ2-7; tentatively, D is TRBD1 (6 bases). The CDR3 contains 12 residues. Looked up from germline, CDR1 is DFQATT and CDR2 is SNEGSKA (reference sequence). With 6 bases removed from V and 3 bases from J, the gap between germline ends came to 12 bases. The CDR3 bases are TGCAGTGCCCTGGACAGAGGCTACGAGCAGTACTTC. Protein product: CSALDRGYEQYF.

This clonotype has just a few counts. This chain connects TRBV29-1 to TRBJ2-5, with D maybe TRBD2 (6 bases). The DNA end favors TRBJ2-1, so the J call may be wrong. The CDR3 length is 15 residues. In germline, CDR1 is SQVTM, CDR2 ANQGSEA. Here the CDR3 reads CSVGKTSSFDDEQFF. CDR3 nucleotides: TGCAGCGTCGGTAAGACTAGTAGTTTTGACGATGAGCAGTTCTTC.